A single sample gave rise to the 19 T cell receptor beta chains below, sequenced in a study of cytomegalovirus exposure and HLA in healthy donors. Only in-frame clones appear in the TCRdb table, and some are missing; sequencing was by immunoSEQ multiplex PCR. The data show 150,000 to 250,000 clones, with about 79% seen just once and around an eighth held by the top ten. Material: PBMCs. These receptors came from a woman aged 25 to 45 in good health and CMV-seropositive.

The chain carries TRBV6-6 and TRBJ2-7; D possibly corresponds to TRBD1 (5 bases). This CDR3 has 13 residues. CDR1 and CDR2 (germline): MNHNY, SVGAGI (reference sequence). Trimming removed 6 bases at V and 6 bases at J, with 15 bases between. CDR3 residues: CASSRGAVSEQYF. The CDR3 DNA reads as TGTGCCAGCAGCCGTGGGGCCGTCTCCGAGCAGTACTTC.

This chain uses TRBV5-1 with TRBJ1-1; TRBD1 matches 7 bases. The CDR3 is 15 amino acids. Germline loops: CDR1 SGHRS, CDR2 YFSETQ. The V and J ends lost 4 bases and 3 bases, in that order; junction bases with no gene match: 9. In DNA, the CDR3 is TGCGCCAGCAGCCAGGGGGACAGCAGATACACTGAAGCTTTCTTT. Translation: CASSQGDSRYTEAFF.

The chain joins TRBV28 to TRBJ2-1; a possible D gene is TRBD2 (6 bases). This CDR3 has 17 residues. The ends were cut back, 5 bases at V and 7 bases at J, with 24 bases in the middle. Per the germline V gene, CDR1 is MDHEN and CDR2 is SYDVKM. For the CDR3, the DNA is TGTGCCAGCAGTCTTCGGGGGTATCGCCAGAGGTCGAATGAGCAGTTCTTC. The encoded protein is CASSLRGYRQRSNEQFF.

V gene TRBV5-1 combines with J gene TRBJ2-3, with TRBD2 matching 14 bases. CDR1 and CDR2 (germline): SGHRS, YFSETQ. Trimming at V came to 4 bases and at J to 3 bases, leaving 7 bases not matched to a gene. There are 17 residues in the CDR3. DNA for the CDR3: TGCGCCAGCAGCCCCGGGACTAGCGGGAGAGGGACAGATACGCAGTATTTT. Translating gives CASSPGTSGRGTDTQYF.

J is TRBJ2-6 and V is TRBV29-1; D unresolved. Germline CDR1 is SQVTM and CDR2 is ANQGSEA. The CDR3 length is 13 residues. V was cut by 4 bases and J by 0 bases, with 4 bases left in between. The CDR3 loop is CSVGVSGANVLTF. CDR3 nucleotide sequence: TGCAGCGTTGGAGTCTCTGGGGCCAACGTCCTGACTTTC.

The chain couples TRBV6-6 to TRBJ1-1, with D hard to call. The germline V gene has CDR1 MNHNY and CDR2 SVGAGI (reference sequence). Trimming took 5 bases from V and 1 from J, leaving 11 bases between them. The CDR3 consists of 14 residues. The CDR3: CASSLERGNTEAFF. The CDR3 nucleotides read TGTGCCAGCAGTCTGGAACGGGGGAACACTGAAGCTTTCTTT.

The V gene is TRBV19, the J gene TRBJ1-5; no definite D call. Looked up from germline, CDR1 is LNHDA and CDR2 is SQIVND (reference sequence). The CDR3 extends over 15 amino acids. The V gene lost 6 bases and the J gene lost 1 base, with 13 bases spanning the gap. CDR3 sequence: CASRLGGYSNQPQHF. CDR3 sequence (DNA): TGTGCCAGTAGGCTAGGAGGGTACAGCAATCAGCCCCAGCATTTT.

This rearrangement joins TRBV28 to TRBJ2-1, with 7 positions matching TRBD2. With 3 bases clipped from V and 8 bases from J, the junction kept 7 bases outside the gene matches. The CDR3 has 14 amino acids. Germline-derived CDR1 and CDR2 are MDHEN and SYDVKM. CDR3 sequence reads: CASSLREGRDEQFF. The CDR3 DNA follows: TGTGCCAGCAGTTTGAGGGAGGGTAGGGATGAGCAGTTCTTC. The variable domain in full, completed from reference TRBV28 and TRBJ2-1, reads DVKVTQSSRYLVKRTGEKVFLECVQDMDHENMFWYRQDPGLGLRLIYFSYDVKMKEKGDIPEGYSVSREKKERFSLILESASTNQTSMYLCASSLREGRDEQFFGPGTRLTVL.

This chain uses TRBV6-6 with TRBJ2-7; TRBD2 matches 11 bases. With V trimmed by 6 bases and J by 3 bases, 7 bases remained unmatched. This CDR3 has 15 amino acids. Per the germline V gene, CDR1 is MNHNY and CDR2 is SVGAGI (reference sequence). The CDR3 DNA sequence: TGTGCCAGCAGCGAATCGGGACTAGCGGTCTACGAGCAGTACTTC. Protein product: CASSESGLAVYEQYF.

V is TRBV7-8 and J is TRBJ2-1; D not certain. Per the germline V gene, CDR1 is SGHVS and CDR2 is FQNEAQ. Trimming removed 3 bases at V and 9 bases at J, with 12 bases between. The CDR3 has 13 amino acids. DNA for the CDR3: TGTGCCAGCAGCTTCGACAACAGTGTTGAGCAGTTCTTC. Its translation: CASSFDNSVEQFF.

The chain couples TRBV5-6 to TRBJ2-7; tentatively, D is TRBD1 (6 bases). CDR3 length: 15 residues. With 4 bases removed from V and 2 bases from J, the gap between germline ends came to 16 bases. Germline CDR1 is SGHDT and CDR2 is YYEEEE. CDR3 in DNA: TGTGCCAGCAGCAGTACCGGGACAAGTACCTACGAGCAGTACTTC. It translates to CASSSTGTSTYEQYF. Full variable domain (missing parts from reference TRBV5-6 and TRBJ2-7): DAGVTQSPTHLIKTRGQQVTLRCSPKSGHDTVSWYQQALGQGPQFIFQYYEEEERQRGNFPDRFSGHQFPNYSSELNVNALLLGDSALYLCASSSTGTSTYEQYFGPGTRLTVT.

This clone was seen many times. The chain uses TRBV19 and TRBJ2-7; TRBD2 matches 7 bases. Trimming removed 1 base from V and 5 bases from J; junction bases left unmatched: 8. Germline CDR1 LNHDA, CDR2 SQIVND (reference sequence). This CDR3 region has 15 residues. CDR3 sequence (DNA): TGTGCCAGTAGTATAGTTTGGACTAGAGGGGACGAGCAGTACTTC. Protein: CASSIVWTRGDEQYF.

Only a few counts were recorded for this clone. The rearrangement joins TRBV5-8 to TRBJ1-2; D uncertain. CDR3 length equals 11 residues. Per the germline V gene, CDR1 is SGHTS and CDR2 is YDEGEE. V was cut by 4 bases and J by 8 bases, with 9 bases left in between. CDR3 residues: CASSITWGYTF. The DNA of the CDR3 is TGTGCCAGCAGCATAACATGGGGCTACACCTTC. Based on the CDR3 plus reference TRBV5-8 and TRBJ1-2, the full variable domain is EAGVTQSPTHLIKTRGQQATLRCSPISGHTSVYWYQQALGLGLQFLLWYDEGEERNRGNFPPRFSGRQFPNYSSELNVNALELEDSALYLCASSITWGYTFGSGTRLTVV.

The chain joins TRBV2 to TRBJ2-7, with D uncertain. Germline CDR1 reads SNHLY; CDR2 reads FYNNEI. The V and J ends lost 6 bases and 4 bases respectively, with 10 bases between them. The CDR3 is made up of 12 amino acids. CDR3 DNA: TGTGCCAGCAGGTCGGGTGGATACGAGCAGTACTTC. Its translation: CASRSGGYEQYF. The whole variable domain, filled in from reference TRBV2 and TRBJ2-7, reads EPEVTQTPSHQVTQMGQEVILRCVPISNHLYFYWYRQILGQKVEFLVSFYNNEISEKSEIFDDQFSVERPDGSNFTLKIRSTKLEDSAMYFCASRSGGYEQYFGPGTRLTVT.

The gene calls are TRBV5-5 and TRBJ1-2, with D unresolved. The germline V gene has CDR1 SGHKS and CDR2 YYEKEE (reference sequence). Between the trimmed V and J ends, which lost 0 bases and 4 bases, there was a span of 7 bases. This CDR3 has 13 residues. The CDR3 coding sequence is TGTGCCAGCAGCTTGGGTCCGCGCTATGGCTACACCTTC. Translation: CASSLGPRYGYTF.

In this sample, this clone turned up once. CDR3 sequence: CASSLVLAGVSHEQYF. The CDR3 nucleotides are TGTGCCAGCAGCTTAGTTCTAGCGGGAGTCTCGCACGAGCAGTACTTC. The V and J genes are TRBV7-2 and TRBJ2-7; TRBD2 matches 10 bases. The ends lost 1 base at V and 5 bases at J; junction bases unmatched: 8. Germline lookup yields CDR1 SGHTA and CDR2 FQGNSA. The CDR3 totals 16 residues.

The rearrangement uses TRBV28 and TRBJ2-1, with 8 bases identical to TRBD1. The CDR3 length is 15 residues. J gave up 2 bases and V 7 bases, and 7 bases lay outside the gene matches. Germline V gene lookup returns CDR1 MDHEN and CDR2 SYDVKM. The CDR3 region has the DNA TGTGCCAGCATTACAGGGGGGAGAACCTACAATGAGCAGTTCTTC. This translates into CASITGGRTYNEQFF.

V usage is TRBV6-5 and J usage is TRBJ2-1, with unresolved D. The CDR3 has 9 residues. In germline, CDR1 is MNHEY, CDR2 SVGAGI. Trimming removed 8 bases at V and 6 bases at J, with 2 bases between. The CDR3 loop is CASLNEQFF. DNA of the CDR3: TGTGCCAGCCTCAATGAGCAGTTCTTC.

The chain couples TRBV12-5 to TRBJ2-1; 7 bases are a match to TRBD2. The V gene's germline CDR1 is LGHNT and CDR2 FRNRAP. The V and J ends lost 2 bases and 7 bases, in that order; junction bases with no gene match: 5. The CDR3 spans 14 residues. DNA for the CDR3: TGTGCTAGTGGTTTGAGGAACGGGGGGAATGAGCAGTTCTTC. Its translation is CASGLRNGGNEQFF. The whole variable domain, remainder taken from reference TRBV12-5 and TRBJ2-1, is DARVTQTPRHKVTEMGQEVTMRCQPILGHNTVFWYRQTMMQGLELLAYFRNRAPLDDSGMPKDRFSAEMPDATLATLKIQPSEPRDSAVYFCASGLRNGGNEQFFGPGTRLTVL.